The entry below gives a single T cell receptor (beta chain) sequence along with its context. Antigen specificity is unknown. This sample was included in a study of T cells in Graves' hyperthyroidism and ophthalmopathy. CDR1 and CDR2 (germline): LGHNT, FRNRAP. The CDR3 length is 13 residues. Trimming took 1 base from V and 6 from J, leaving 9 bases between them. The investigators amplified TCR beta CDR3 regions from RNA transcripts. HTBI primers were employed in a first-round RT-PCR of the TCR CDR3. One entry per CDR3 protein results from TCRdb running MiXCR on the multiplex PCR reads. The sample has approximately 610,000 distinct CDR3 sequences; approximately 14% are singletons. Notes on the study in general: Before onset, by a median of approximately 5.9 months, the model predicted ophthalmopathy.

PBMCs were sourced from less than 12 ml fresh peripheral blood. The chain carries TRBV12-5 and TRBJ1-2, with D possibly matching TRBD1 (5 bases). This clonotype originated in a woman aged 40 to 49 with Graves' ophthalmopathy. The sequenced material came from blood. CDR3 in DNA: TGTGCTAGTGGTTTGGCCCAGGGTCATGGCTACACCTTC. The encoded protein is CASGLAQGHGYTF.